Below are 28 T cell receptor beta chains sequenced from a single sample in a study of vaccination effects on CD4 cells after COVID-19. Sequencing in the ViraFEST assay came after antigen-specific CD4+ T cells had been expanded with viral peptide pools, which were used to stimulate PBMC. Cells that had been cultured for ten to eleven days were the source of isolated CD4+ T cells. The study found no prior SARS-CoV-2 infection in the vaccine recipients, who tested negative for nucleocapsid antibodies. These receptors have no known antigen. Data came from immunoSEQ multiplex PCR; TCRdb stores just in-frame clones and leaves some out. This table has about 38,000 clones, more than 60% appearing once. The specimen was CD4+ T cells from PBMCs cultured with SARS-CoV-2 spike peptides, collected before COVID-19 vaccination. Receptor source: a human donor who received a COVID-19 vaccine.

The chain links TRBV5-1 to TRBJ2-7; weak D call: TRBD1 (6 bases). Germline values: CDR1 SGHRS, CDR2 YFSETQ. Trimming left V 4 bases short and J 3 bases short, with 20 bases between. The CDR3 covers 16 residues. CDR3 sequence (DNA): TGCGCCAGCAGCCCCACCCTTACAGGGAGTATCTACGAGCAGTACTTC. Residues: CASSPTLTGSIYEQYF.

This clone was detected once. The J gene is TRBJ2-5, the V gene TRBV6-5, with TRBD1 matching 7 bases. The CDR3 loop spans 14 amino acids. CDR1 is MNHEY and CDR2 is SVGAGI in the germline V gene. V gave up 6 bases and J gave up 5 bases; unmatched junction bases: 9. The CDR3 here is CASRETGPWETQYF. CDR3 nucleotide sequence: TGTGCCAGCAGGGAGACAGGGCCCTGGGAGACCCAGTACTTC.

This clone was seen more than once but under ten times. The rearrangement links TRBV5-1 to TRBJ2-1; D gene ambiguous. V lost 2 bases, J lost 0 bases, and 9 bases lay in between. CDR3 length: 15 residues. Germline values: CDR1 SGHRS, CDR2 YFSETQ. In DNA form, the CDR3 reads TGCGCCAGCAGCTTTTGGATGAGCTCCTACAATGAGCAGTTCTTC. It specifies CASSFWMSSYNEQFF.

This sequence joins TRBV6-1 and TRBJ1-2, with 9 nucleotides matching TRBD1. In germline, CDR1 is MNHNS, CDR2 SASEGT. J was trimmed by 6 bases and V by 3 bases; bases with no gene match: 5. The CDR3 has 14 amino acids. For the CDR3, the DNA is TGTGCCAGCAGTGACACAGGGGGCACGGATGGCTACACCTTC. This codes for CASSDTGGTDGYTF.

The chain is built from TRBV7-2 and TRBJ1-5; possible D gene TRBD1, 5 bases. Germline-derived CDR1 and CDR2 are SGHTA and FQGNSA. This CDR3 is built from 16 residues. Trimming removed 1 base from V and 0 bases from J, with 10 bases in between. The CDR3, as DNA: TGTGCCAGCAGCTTAGTGGGGGGTCTTAGCAATCAGCCCCAGCATTTT. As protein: CASSLVGGLSNQPQHF.

CDR3 region: CASSYQLAGGHEQFF. In nucleotides, the CDR3 is TGTGCCAGCAGCTACCAACTAGCGGGAGGGCATGAGCAGTTCTTC. The chain couples TRBV6-5 to TRBJ2-1, with 13 nucleotides matching TRBD2. Per the germline V gene, CDR1 is MNHEY and CDR2 is SVGAGI. This CDR3 has 15 amino acids. J was trimmed by 8 bases and V by 6 bases; bases with no gene match: 7.

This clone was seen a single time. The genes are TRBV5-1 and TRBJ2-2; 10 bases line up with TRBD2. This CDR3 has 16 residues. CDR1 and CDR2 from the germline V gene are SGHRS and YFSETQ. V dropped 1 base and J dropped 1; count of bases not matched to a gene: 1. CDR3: CASSLRLAGNTGELFF. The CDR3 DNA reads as TGCGCCAGCAGCTTGCGACTAGCGGGGAACACCGGGGAGCTGTTTTTT.

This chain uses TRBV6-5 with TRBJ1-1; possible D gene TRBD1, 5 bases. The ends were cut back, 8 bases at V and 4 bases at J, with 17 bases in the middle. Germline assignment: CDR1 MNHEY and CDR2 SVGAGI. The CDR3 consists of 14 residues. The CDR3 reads CASLWGGATTEAFF. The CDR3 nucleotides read TGTGCCAGCCTCTGGGGTGGGGCTACCACTGAAGCTTTCTTT.

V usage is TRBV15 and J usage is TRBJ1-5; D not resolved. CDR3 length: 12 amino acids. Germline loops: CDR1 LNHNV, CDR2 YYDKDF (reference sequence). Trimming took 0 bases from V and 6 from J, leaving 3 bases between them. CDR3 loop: CATSRDSQPQHF. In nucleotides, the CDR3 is TGTGCCACCAGCAGAGACAGTCAGCCCCAGCATTTT.

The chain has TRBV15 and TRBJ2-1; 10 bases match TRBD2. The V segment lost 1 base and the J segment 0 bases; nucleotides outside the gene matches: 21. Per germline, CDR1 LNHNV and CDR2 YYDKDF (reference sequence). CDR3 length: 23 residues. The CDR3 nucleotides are TGTGCCACCAGCAGAGCACCTAGCGGGAGTATAAGGAGGAGCAAAGGCTCCTACAATGAGCAGTTCTTC. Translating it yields CATSRAPSGSIRRSKGSYNEQFF.

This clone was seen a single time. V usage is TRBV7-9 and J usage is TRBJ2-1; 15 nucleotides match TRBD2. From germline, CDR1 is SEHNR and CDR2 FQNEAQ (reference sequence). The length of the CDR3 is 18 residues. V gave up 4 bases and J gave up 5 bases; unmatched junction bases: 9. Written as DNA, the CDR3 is TGTGCCAGCAGCTCAGACCCGGGACTAGCGGGAGGTAACAATGAGCAGTTCTTC. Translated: CASSSDPGLAGGNNEQFF.

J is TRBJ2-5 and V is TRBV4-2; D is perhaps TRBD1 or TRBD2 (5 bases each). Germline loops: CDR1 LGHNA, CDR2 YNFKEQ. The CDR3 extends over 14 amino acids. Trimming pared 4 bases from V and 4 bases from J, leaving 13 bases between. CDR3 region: CASSRDHSLETQYF. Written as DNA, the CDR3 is TGTGCCAGCAGCCGGGACCACAGCCTAGAGACCCAGTACTTC.

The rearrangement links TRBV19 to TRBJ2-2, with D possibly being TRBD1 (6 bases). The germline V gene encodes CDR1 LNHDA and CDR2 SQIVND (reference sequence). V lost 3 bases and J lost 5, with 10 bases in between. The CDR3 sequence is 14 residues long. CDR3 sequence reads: CASSMGARTGELFF. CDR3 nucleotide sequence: TGTGCCAGTAGTATGGGGGCTAGGACCGGGGAGCTGTTTTTT.

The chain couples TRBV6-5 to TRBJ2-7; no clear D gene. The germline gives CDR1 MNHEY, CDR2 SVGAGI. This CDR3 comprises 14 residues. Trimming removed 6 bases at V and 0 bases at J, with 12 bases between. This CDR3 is CASRRGWVSYEQYF. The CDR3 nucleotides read TGTGCCAGCAGACGCGGCTGGGTCTCCTACGAGCAGTACTTC.

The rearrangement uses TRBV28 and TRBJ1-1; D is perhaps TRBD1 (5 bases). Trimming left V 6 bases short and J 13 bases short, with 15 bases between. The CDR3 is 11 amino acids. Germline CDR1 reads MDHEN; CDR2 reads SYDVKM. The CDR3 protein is CASSPGRGGFF. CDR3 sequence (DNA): TGTGCCAGCAGCCCAGGGCGTGGAGGTTTCTTT.

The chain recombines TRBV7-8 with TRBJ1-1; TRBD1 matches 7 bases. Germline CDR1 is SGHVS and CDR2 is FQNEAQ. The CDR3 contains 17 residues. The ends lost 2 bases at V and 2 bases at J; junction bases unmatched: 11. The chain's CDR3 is CASSLTPSTGTNTEAFF. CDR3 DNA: TGTGCCAGCAGCTTAACCCCATCGACAGGGACCAACACTGAAGCTTTCTTT. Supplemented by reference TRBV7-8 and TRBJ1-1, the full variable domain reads GAGVSQSPRYKVAKRGQDVALRCDPISGHVSLFWYQQALGQGPEFLTYFQNEAQLDKSGLPSDRFFAERPEGSVSTLKIQRTQQEDSAVYLCASSLTPSTGTNTEAFFGQGTRLTVV.

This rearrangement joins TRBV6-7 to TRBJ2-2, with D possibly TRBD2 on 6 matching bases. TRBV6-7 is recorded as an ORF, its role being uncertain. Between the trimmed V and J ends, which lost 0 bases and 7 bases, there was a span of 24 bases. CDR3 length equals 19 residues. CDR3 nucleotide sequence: TGTGCCAGCAGTTACTCGGAGGGGATACCCTTCCATCGGGTCGGGGAGCTGTTTTTT. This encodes CASSYSEGIPFHRVGELFF.

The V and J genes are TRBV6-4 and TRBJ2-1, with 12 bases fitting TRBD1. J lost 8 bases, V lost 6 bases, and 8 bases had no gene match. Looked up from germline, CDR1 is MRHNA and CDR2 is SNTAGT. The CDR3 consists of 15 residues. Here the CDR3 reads CASSRGTGGVYEQFF. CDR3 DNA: TGTGCCAGCAGCAGAGGGACAGGGGGCGTCTATGAGCAGTTCTTC.

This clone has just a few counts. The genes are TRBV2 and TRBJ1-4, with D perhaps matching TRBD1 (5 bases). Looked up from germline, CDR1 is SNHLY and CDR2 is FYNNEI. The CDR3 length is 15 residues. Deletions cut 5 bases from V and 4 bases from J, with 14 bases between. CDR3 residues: CASSIRPGDNEKLFF. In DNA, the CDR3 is TGTGCCAGCAGTATACGCCCGGGGGATAATGAAAAACTGTTTTTT.

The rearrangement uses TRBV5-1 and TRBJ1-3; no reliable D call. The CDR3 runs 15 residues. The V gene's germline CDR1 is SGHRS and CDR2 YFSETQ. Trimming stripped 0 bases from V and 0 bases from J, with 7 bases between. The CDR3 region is CASSLDGSSGNTIYF. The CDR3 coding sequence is TGCGCCAGCAGCTTGGACGGAAGCTCTGGAAACACCATATATTTT.

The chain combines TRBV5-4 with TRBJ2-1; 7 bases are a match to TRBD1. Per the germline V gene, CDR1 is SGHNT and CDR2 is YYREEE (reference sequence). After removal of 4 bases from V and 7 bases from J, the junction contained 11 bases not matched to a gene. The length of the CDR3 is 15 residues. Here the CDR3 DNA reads TGTGCCAGCAGCCTAGCCGGGACAGTCAATAATGAGCAGTTCTTC. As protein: CASSLAGTVNNEQFF.

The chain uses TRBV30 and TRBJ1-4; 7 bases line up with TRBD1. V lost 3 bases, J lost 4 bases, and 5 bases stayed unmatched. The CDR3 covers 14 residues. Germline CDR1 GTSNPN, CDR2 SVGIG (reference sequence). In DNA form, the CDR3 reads TGTGCCTGGAGACCGGGACAGAATAATGAAAAACTGTTTTTT. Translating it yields CAWRPGQNNEKLFF.

CDR3 coding DNA: TGTGCCAGCAGTTTGCCCGGCGGGAACACCGGGGAGCTGTTTTTT. It specifies CASSLPGGNTGELFF. The chain is built from TRBV6-2 or TRBV6-3 and TRBJ2-2; D is undetermined. V was pared by 4 bases and J by 1 base, with 10 bases between. Germline CDR1 and CDR2: MNHEY and SVGEGT. The CDR3 has 15 amino acids.

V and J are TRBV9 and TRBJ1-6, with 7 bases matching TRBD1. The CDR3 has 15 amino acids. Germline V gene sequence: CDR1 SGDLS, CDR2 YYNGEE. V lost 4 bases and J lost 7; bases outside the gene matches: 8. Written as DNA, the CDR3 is TGTGCCAGCAGCCTCCGGGACAGCGAGAATTCACCCCTCCACTTT. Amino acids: CASSLRDSENSPLHF. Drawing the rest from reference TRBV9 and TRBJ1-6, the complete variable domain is DSGVTQTPKHLITATGQRVTLRCSPRSGDLSVYWYQQSLDQGLQFLIQYYNGEERAKGNILERFSAQQFPDLHSELNLSSLELGDSALYFCASSLRDSENSPLHFGNGTRLTVT.

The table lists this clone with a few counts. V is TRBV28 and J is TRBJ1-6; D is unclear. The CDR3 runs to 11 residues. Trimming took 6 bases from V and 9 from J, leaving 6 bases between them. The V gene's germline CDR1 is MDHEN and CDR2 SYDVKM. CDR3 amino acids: CASSGVSPLHF. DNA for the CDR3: TGTGCCAGCAGCGGCGTTTCACCCCTCCACTTT.

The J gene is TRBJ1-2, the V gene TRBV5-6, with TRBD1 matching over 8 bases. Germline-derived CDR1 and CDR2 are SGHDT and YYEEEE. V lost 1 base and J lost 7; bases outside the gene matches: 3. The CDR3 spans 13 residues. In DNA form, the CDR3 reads TGTGCCAGCAGCTTGCCAGGGGGCTCTGGCTACACCTTC. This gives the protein CASSLPGGSGYTF.

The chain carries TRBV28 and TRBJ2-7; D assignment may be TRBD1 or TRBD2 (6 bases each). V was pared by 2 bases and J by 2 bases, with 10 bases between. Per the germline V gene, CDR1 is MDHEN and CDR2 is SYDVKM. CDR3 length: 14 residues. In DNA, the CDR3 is TGTGCCAGCAGTTTACGGGGGCCTCCCTACGAGCAGTACTTC. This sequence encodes CASSLRGPPYEQYF.

In DNA, the CDR3 is TGCGCCAGCAGCGTAACAGGTTCCGACCTCAATGAGCAGTTCTTC. It codes for CASSVTGSDLNEQFF. The chain couples TRBV5-1 to TRBJ2-1, with D tentatively TRBD1 (5 bases). CDR3 size: 15 residues. V was pared by 4 bases and J by 6 bases, with 17 bases between. From germline, CDR1 is SGHRS and CDR2 YFSETQ.